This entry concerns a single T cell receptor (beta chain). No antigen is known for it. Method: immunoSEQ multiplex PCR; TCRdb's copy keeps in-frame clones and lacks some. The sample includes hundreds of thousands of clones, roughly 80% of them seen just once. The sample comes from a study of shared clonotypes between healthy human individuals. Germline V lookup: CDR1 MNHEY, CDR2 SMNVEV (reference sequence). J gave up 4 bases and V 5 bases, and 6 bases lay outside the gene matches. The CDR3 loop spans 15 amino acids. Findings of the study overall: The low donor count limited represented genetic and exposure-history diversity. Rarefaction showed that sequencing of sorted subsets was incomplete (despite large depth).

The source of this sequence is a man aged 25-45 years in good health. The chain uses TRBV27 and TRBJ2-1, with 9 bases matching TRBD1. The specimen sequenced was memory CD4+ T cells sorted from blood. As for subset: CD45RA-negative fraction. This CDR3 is CASSGQGIQYNEQFF. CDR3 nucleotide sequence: TGTGCCAGCAGTGGACAGGGGATCCAATACAATGAGCAGTTCTTC.